The 24 T cell receptor beta chains below all came from one sample that was sequenced in a study of cytomegalovirus exposure and HLA in healthy donors. 13 Jbeta primers and 60 Vbeta primers were used for the PCR. Profiling relied on immunoSEQ multiplex PCR, and the TCRdb table lists in-frame clones only, not all of them. The sample lists tens of thousands of clones; 80% to 90% were seen once. Sequenced material: PBMCs. All receptors derive from a woman in her thirties in good health and CMV-seronegative.

The V gene is TRBV7-2, the J gene TRBJ2-3; possibly TRBD1 for D (5 bases). The CDR3 sequence is 14 residues long. CDR1 is SGHTA and CDR2 is FQGNSA in the germline V gene. The V and J ends lost 5 bases and 2 bases respectively, with 11 bases between them. In DNA form, the CDR3 reads TGTGCCAGCAGCGTCGGACACTCCACAGATACGCAGTATTTT. Residues: CASSVGHSTDTQYF.

This sequence joins TRBV6-1 and TRBJ2-7; 8 nucleotides line up with TRBD2. Germline values: CDR1 MNHNS, CDR2 SASEGT. V shed 0 bases, J shed 6 bases, and the junction held 10 bases outside the gene matches. This CDR3 has 16 residues. The CDR3: CASSEAGGAIGREQYF. As DNA, the CDR3 is TGTGCCAGCAGTGAAGCCGGGGGGGCTATTGGTCGCGAGCAGTACTTC.

This clone was counted a few times. The chain links TRBV11-2 to TRBJ1-4; TRBD1 aligns across 7 bases. Per the germline V gene, CDR1 is SGHAT and CDR2 is FQNNGV. The CDR3 has 16 amino acids. Losses at the gene ends were 4 bases for V and 5 bases for J; bases not matched to a gene: 10. The CDR3 sequence: CASSSSDRLYNEKLFF. The CDR3 region has the DNA TGTGCCAGCAGCTCCTCGGACAGGTTATACAATGAAAAACTGTTTTTT.

This chain uses TRBV4-3 with TRBJ1-3; 9 nucleotides align to TRBD1. Germline CDR1 reads LGHNA; CDR2 reads YSLEER. With V trimmed by 2 bases and J by 4 bases, 3 bases remained unmatched. The CDR3 is made up of 15 amino acids. The CDR3 bases are TGCGCCAGCAGCCAACAACAGGGGGCAGGAAACACCATATATTTT. It codes for CASSQQQGAGNTIYF.

The rearrangement links TRBV5-1 to TRBJ2-3, with 13 bases identical to TRBD2. Germline V gives CDR1 SGHRS, CDR2 YFSETQ. The CDR3 covers 17 residues. V trimming: 0 bases; J trimming: 2 bases; junction bases outside the gene matches: 3. The DNA for the CDR3 is TGCGCCAGCAGCTTGGGACTAGCGGGGGGACCCACAGATACGCAGTATTTT. This sequence encodes CASSLGLAGGPTDTQYF.

V is TRBV11-2 and J is TRBJ1-5; TRBD1 matches 9 bases. CDR3 length equals 16 residues. Germline values: CDR1 SGHAT, CDR2 FQNNGV. Trimming cost V 5 bases and J 0 bases; bases outside gene matches: 5. Here the CDR3 DNA reads TGTGCCAGCAGCGCCCGGACAGGGGCTAGCAATCAGCCCCAGCATTTT. This encodes CASSARTGASNQPQHF.

The chain links TRBV13 to TRBJ2-1; 7 bases align to TRBD2. CDR3 length equals 18 residues. With 5 bases clipped from V and 3 bases from J, the junction kept 16 bases outside the gene matches. Looked up from germline, CDR1 is PRHDT and CDR2 is FYEKMQ (reference sequence). CDR3 nucleotides: TGTGCCAGCAGCCCAATCCGGGACTACCAACTAAACTACAATGAGCAGTTCTTC. It yields the protein CASSPIRDYQLNYNEQFF.

The rearrangement uses TRBV5-1 and TRBJ2-5; D is ambiguous. Per the germline V gene, CDR1 is SGHRS and CDR2 is YFSETQ. CDR3 length equals 13 residues. V dropped 1 base and J dropped 5 bases, with 9 bases sitting between them. CDR3 protein: CASSLHSRETQYF. DNA of the CDR3: TGCGCCAGCAGCTTGCACAGCCGGGAGACCCAGTACTTC. Combining the CDR3 with reference TRBV5-1 and TRBJ2-5 gives the whole variable domain KAGVTQTPRYLIKTRGQQVTLSCSPISGHRSVSWYQQTPGQGLQFLFEYFSETQRNKGNFPGRFSGRQFSNSRSEMNVSTLELGDSALYLCASSLHSRETQYFGPGTRLLVL.

This sequence joins TRBV7-9 and TRBJ1-4; TRBD1 aligns across 7 bases. V shed 5 bases, J shed 7 bases, and the junction held 7 bases outside the gene matches. CDR1 and CDR2 (germline): SEHNR, FQNEAQ (reference sequence). This CDR3 is 14 amino acids long. As DNA, the CDR3 is TGTGCCAGCAGCCCGAGGACAGGCGTTGAAAAACTGTTTTTT. Its translation is CASSPRTGVEKLFF.

CDR3 bases: TGTGCCAGCAGCGTAGGGGGAGCTTCTGGAAACACCATATATTTT. It encodes CASSVGGASGNTIYF. V and J are TRBV9 and TRBJ1-3; D is unclear. V was trimmed by 0 bases and J by 1 base, leaving 8 bases between them. The CDR3 is 15 residues long. Germline V gene data show CDR1 as SGDLS and CDR2 as YYNGEE.

This clone was seen once. The chain recombines TRBV6-6 with TRBJ2-2, with D maybe TRBD1 (6 bases). V was clipped by 7 bases and J by 4 bases, with 13 bases between them. Germline loops: CDR1 MNHNY, CDR2 SVGAGI (reference sequence). CDR3 length: 14 residues. The CDR3 sequence is CASTSGAVTGELFF. For the CDR3, the DNA is TGTGCCAGCACGTCAGGGGCGGTCACCGGGGAGCTGTTTTTT.

The chain joins TRBV2 to TRBJ2-7, with 11 bases aligning to TRBD2. The germline gives CDR1 SNHLY, CDR2 FYNNEI. The V and J ends lost 8 bases and 7 bases, in that order; junction bases with no gene match: 7. This CDR3 is 13 amino acids long. The DNA for the CDR3 is TGTGCCAGCGTTAGCGGGGGGGATGTGGAGCAGTACTTC. It specifies CASVSGGDVEQYF.

The chain recombines TRBV6-4 with TRBJ2-5, with 7 positions matching TRBD1. The J call may not be correct, given that the DNA end is closer to TRBJ2-7. Germline V gene data show CDR1 as MRHNA and CDR2 as SNTAGT. The CDR3 consists of 17 residues. The CDR3 protein is CASSDPTGTVTSYEQYF. The CDR3 bases are TGTGCCAGCAGTGATCCTACCGGGACAGTTACTTCCTACGAGCAGTACTTC.

This clone was observed once. This chain joins TRBV10-3 and TRBJ2-4, with a tentative D call TRBD1 (6 bases). V lost 0 bases, J lost 9 bases, and 12 bases lay in between. Germline V lookup: CDR1 ENHRY, CDR2 SYGVKD. The CDR3 covers 14 residues. The DNA for the CDR3 is TGTGCCATCAGTGAGTCGCAGGGGCTTGGCATTCAGTACTTC. This codes for CAISESQGLGIQYF.

The gene calls are TRBV28 and TRBJ1-5; TRBD1 matches 7 bases. The CDR3 is made up of 15 amino acids. After removal of 5 bases from V and 2 bases from J, the junction contained 6 bases not matched to a gene. From germline, CDR1 is MDHEN and CDR2 SYDVKM. This CDR3 is CASSKRQGGNQPQHF. CDR3 coding DNA: TGTGCCAGCAGTAAAAGACAGGGCGGCAATCAGCCCCAGCATTTT. The full variable domain, its missing parts supplied by reference TRBV28 and TRBJ1-5, is DVKVTQSSRYLVKRTGEKVFLECVQDMDHENMFWYRQDPGLGLRLIYFSYDVKMKEKGDIPEGYSVSREKKERFSLILESASTNQTSMYLCASSKRQGGNQPQHFGDGTRLSIL.

The CDR3 DNA reads as TGTGCCAGCTATTGGACTGCTGGGGCCAACGTCCTGACTTTC. Its translation is CASYWTAGANVLTF. This chain joins TRBV6-6 and TRBJ2-6, with D perhaps TRBD2 (5 bases). The CDR3 sequence is 14 residues long. CDR1 MNHNY and CDR2 SVGAGI come from the germline V gene (reference sequence). V was cut by 8 bases and J by 2 bases, with 10 bases left in between.

This rearrangement joins TRBV4-2 to TRBJ2-7, with D tentatively TRBD1 (6 bases). The length of the CDR3 is 15 residues. The V end lost 2 bases, the J end lost 0 bases, and 11 bases lay between the germline ends. In germline, CDR1 is LGHNA, CDR2 YNFKEQ. CDR3 nucleotide sequence: TGTGCCAGCAGCCAACAGGGGTCCTTCTCCTACGAGCAGTACTTC. Residues: CASSQQGSFSYEQYF.

The chain employs TRBV10-2 and TRBJ2-7; 8 bases are shared with TRBD1. V was pared by 5 bases and J by 4 bases, with 7 bases of the junction left unmatched. The CDR3 contains 14 residues. From germline, CDR1 is WSHSY and CDR2 SAAADI. The CDR3 here is CASSYTGGNYEQYF. CDR3 nucleotide sequence: TGCGCCAGCAGTTATACAGGGGGTAATTACGAGCAGTACTTC.

The chain joins TRBV27 to TRBJ2-2; D call uncertain. Per the germline V gene, CDR1 is MNHEY and CDR2 is SMNVEV (reference sequence). V shed 1 base and J shed 6 bases, with 3 bases lying between them. The CDR3 extends over 12 amino acids. The DNA for the CDR3 is TGTGCCAGCAGTTTATTAGCCGGGGAGCTGTTTTTT. Protein: CASSLLAGELFF.

The rearrangement links TRBV5-6 to TRBJ1-3; D gene uncertain. The ends were cut back, 3 bases at V and 0 bases at J, with 7 bases in the middle. This CDR3 comprises 14 residues. The germline V gene encodes CDR1 SGHDT and CDR2 YYEEEE. CDR3 coding DNA: TGTGCCAGCAGCTCGACTTACTCTGGAAACACCATATATTTT. This sequence encodes CASSSTYSGNTIYF.

The genes are TRBV6-4 and TRBJ2-1; the D gene is possibly TRBD2 (5 bases). Trimming took 4 bases from V and 5 from J, leaving 9 bases between them. Germline lookup yields CDR1 MRHNA and CDR2 SNTAGT. The CDR3 has 13 amino acids. The chain's CDR3 is CASSVSSNNEQFF. Written as DNA, the CDR3 is TGTGCCAGCAGTGTGTCTAGCAACAATGAGCAGTTCTTC.

CDR3 bases: TGTGCCAGCATTCCCCTCCTGGGACAGGGCGGTCATCAGCCCCAGCATTTT. This gives the protein CASIPLLGQGGHQPQHF. This chain connects TRBV28 to TRBJ1-5; 9 bases line up with TRBD1. This CDR3 spans 17 amino acids. Germline CDR1 MDHEN, CDR2 SYDVKM. J lost 5 bases, V lost 7 bases, and 15 bases had no gene match.

The J gene is TRBJ1-1, the V gene TRBV19; D remains unclear. Deletions cut 0 bases from V and 0 bases from J, with 5 bases between. The CDR3 is 14 amino acids. Germline values: CDR1 LNHDA, CDR2 SQIVND (reference sequence). Written as DNA, the CDR3 is TGTGCCAGTAGTATAGACACTTTGAACACTGAAGCTTTCTTT. Its protein is CASSIDTLNTEAFF.

The chain uses TRBV20-1 and TRBJ2-7; the D gene is possibly TRBD1 (6 bases). Per germline, CDR1 DFQATT and CDR2 SNEGSKA (reference sequence). The V end was cut by 6 bases, the J end by 7 bases, with 13 bases between. This CDR3 region has 11 residues. The CDR3 nucleotides are TGCAGTGCAGAAGACAGGAGTGAGCAGTACTTC. The encoded protein is CSAEDRSEQYF.